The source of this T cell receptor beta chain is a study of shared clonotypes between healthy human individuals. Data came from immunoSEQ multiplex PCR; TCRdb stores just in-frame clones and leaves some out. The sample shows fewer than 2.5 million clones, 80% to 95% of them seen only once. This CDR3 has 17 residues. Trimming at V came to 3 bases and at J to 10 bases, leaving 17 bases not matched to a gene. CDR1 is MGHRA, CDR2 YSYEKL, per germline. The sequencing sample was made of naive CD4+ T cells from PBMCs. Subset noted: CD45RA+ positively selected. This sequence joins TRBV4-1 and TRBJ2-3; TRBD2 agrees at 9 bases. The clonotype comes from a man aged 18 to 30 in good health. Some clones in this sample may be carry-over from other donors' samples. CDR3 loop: CASSQNSGTSIGRAQYF. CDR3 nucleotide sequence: TGCGCCAGCAGCCAGAACTCCGGGACTAGCATCGGTCGGGCGCAGTATTTT.